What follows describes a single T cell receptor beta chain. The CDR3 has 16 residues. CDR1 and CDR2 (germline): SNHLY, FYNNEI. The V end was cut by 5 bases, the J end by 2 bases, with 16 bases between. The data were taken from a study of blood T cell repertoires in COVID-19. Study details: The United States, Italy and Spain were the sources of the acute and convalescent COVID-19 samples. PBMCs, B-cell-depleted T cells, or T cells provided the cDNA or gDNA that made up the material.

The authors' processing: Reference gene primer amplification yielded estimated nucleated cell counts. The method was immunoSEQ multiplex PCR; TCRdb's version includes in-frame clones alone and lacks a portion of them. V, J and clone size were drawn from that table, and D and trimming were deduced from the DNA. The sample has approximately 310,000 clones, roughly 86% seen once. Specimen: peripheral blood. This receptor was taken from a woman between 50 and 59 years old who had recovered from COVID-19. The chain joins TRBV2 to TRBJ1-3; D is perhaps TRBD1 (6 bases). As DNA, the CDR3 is TGTGCCAGCAGTCCCTTACAGGGAGCGGCTGGAAACACCATATATTTT. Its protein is CASSPLQGAAGNTIYF.